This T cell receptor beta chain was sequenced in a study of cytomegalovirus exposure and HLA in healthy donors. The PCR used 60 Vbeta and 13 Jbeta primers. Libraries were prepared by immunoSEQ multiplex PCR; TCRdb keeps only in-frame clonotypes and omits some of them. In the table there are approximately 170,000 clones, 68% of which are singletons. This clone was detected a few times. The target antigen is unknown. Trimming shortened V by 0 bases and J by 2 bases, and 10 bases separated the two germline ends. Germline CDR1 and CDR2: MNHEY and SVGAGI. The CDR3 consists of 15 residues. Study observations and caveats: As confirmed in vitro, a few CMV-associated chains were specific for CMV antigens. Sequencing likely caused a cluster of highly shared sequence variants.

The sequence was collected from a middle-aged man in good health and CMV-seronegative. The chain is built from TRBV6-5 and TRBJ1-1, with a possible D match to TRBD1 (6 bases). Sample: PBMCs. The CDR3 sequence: CASSYSGHTNTEAFF. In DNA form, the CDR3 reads TGTGCCAGCAGTTACTCGGGACACACTAACACTGAAGCTTTCTTT.